Shown below are 32 T cell receptor beta chains from a single sample sequenced in a study of ipilimumab plus nivolumab after autologous stem cell transplantation. Profiled with immunoSEQ multiplex PCR; TCRdb holds only in-frame clones, not every one. The sample records 20,000 to 30,000 clones, about 86% being singletons. This material consisted of PBMCs, taken in a trial of ipilimumab plus nivolumab as post-transplant consolidation. Receptors were obtained from a male donor with diffuse large B-cell lymphoma.

The V call is TRBV6-1, the J call TRBJ2-3, with D hard to call. Germline V lookup: CDR1 MNHNS, CDR2 SASEGT. V was cut by 7 bases and J by 3 bases, with 11 bases left in between. CDR3 length: 13 amino acids. The CDR3 nucleotides read TGTGCCAGCATAGGTTTCCCGACAGATACGCAGTATTTT. It specifies CASIGFPTDTQYF.

The chain links TRBV21-1 to TRBJ1-2; the table names TRBD1, a call not compared with the DNA. TRBV21-1 is reported as a pseudogene. CDR3 size: 14 residues. DNA of the CDR3: TGTGCCAGCACCCCCAGGGAAAGCAGCTATGGCTACACCTTC. This sequence encodes CASTPRESSYGYTF.

This clone appeared a single time. The chain carries TRBV5-6 and TRBJ1-6, with D maybe TRBD1 (5 bases). V was cut by 2 bases and J by 3 bases, with 12 bases left in between. This CDR3 is 16 amino acids long. Germline V gives CDR1 SGHDT, CDR2 YYEEEE. In DNA, the CDR3 is TGTGCCAGCAGCTTAGCCGGGACCAACTATAATTCACCCCTCCACTTT. This codes for CASSLAGTNYNSPLHF.

The chain combines TRBV30 with TRBJ2-7, with a tentative D call TRBD1 (6 bases). Germline CDR1 and CDR2: GTSNPN and SVGIG (reference sequence). This CDR3 is 12 amino acids long. Trimming removed 5 bases from V and 5 bases from J, with 13 bases in between. CDR3 nucleotides: TGTGCCTGGGGTCTTACAGGGAACGAGCAGTACTTC. This codes for CAWGLTGNEQYF.

The chain employs TRBV6-1 and TRBJ1-2; a weak D match, TRBD1 (5 bases). V lost 8 bases to trimming and J lost 8 bases, with 15 bases between them. CDR3 length: 12 amino acids. Germline V gives CDR1 MNHNS, CDR2 SASEGT. The CDR3 loop reads CASGTGHAGYTF. The CDR3 DNA reads TGTGCCAGCGGGACGGGGCATGCCGGCTACACCTTC.

The chain recombines TRBV7-9 with TRBJ2-3; D is possibly TRBD1 or TRBD2 (7 bases each). The ends were cut back, 4 bases at V and 1 base at J, with 18 bases in the middle. The CDR3 has 17 amino acids. The germline CDR1 and CDR2 sequences are SEHNR and FQNEAQ (reference sequence). The CDR3 protein is CASSSSGAGGRTDTQYF. Here the CDR3 DNA reads TGTGCCAGCAGCTCGAGCGGGGCAGGGGGACGCACAGATACGCAGTATTTT.

The J gene is TRBJ2-2, the V gene TRBV2, with TRBD1 identical over 7 bases. Unmatched junction bases numbered 12, after V lost 7 bases and J lost 7 bases. This CDR3 region has 15 residues. Germline lookup yields CDR1 SNHLY and CDR2 FYNNEI. This CDR3 is CASNRQGPGGGELFF. The CDR3 DNA reads as TGTGCCAGCAATCGACAGGGCCCGGGCGGCGGGGAGCTGTTTTTT.

CDR3 sequence reads: CASSDGTSTEAFF. The CDR3 DNA follows: TGTGCCAGCAGCGACGGGACATCCACTGAAGCTTTCTTT. The gene calls are TRBV9 and TRBJ1-1; D is perhaps TRBD1 (6 bases). Trimming removed 3 bases at V and 4 bases at J, with 10 bases between. CDR1 SGDLS and CDR2 YYNGEE come from the germline V gene. This CDR3 contains 13 residues.

This chain uses TRBV4-3 with TRBJ1-4; D gene unclear. Germline-derived CDR1 and CDR2 are LGHNA and YSLEER. This CDR3 is built from 14 residues. Trimming removed 2 bases from V and 1 base from J, with 5 bases in between. The CDR3 DNA follows: TGCGCCAGCAGCCAACAGATAACTAATGAAAAACTGTTTTTT. It specifies CASSQQITNEKLFF.

The chain has TRBV9 and TRBJ1-3; D uncertain. V lost 5 bases and J 0 bases, leaving 12 bases between the germline ends. Germline CDR1 and CDR2: SGDLS and YYNGEE. The CDR3 loop spans 15 amino acids. In nucleotides, the CDR3 is TGTGCCAGCAGTCGGGAGCCCCACTCTGGAAACACCATATATTTT. This codes for CASSREPHSGNTIYF. Full variable domain (missing parts from reference TRBV9 and TRBJ1-3): DSGVTQTPKHLITATGQRVTLRCSPRSGDLSVYWYQQSLDQGLQFLIQYYNGEERAKGNILERFSAQQFPDLHSELNLSSLELGDSALYFCASSREPHSGNTIYFGEGSWLTVV.

The CDR3 loop reads CASSLENVAYEQYF. The CDR3, as DNA: TGTGCCAGCAGCTTGGAGAATGTAGCCTACGAGCAGTACTTC. The rearrangement uses TRBV5-4 and TRBJ2-7; D is ambiguous. Looked up from germline, CDR1 is SGHNT and CDR2 is YYREEE (reference sequence). The V and J ends lost 0 bases and 2 bases respectively, with 9 bases between them. This CDR3 region has 14 residues.

The chain recombines TRBV10-1 with TRBJ2-1, with a weak D call TRBD1 (6 bases). Germline values: CDR1 WNHNN, CDR2 SYGVQD (reference sequence). This CDR3 contains 14 residues. The V gene lost 8 bases and the J gene lost 6 bases, with 17 bases spanning the gap. CDR3 DNA sequence: TGCGCCAGCTGGGACACCCTGTGGGTCAATGAGCAGTTCTTC. It codes for CASWDTLWVNEQFF.

This clone was counted between two and nine times. A junction end diverges from the germline sequence, so it may reflect a read error. The V gene is TRBV2, the J gene TRBJ2-7; TRBD2 might be the D (5 bases). Germline values: CDR1 SNHLY, CDR2 FYNNEI. This CDR3 region has 11 residues. CDR3 in DNA: TGTGCCAGCAGTGAAGCGCGAAGCGGTAAATTC. It yields the protein CASSEARSGKF.

The chain couples TRBV15 to TRBJ1-1, with D maybe TRBD1 (6 bases). Germline CDR1 LNHNV, CDR2 YYDKDF (reference sequence). The CDR3 is 13 amino acids. V shed 9 bases and J shed 1 base, with 12 bases lying between them. CDR3 coding DNA: TGTGCCACTAGTAGGACAGAGAACACTGAAGCTTTCTTT. It is translated as CATSRTENTEAFF.

This clone was counted between two and nine times. The rearrangement uses TRBV19 and TRBJ2-1, with 9 bases lining up with TRBD1. CDR1 and CDR2 from the germline V gene are LNHDA and SQIVND (reference sequence). The junction had 7 bases not matched to a gene; V was cut back by 5 bases and J by 5 bases. The CDR3 extends over 15 amino acids. CDR3 nucleotide sequence: TGTGCCAGTAGTCCGACAGGGGGTCTCCACAATGAGCAGTTCTTC. Translating gives CASSPTGGLHNEQFF.

The CDR3 here is CASSVGDTQYF. In nucleotides, the CDR3 is TGTGCCAGCAGCGTCGGGGATACGCAGTATTTT. V is TRBV11-3 and J is TRBJ2-3; D is unclear. Germline CDR1 SGHNT, CDR2 YENEEA. Deletions cut 5 bases from V and 6 bases from J, with 6 bases between. The CDR3 extends over 11 amino acids.

The chain joins TRBV7-8 to TRBJ2-5; D might be TRBD1 or TRBD2, each matching 6 bases. Germline-derived CDR1 and CDR2 are SGHVS and FQNEAQ. The CDR3 spans 14 residues. The germline V and J ends were trimmed by 3 bases and 5 bases, with 13 bases remaining between them. The CDR3 nucleotides are TGTGCCAGCAGCTTTGGGGGGCGTAAGGAGACCCAGTACTTC. Translating gives CASSFGGRKETQYF.

V usage is TRBV2 and J usage is TRBJ2-5; 7 bases line up with TRBD2. The V and J ends lost 6 bases and 5 bases, in that order; junction bases with no gene match: 6. The CDR3 extends over 13 amino acids. The germline gives CDR1 SNHLY, CDR2 FYNNEI. In DNA, the CDR3 is TGTGCCAGCAGGAAGAACGGGGGGGAGACCCAGTACTTC. Translating it yields CASRKNGGETQYF.

The chain employs TRBV5-1 and TRBJ1-1, with 7 bases that match TRBD1. Germline trimming cut 0 bases from V and 8 bases from J; bases unmatched to any gene: 7. The CDR3 covers 14 residues. Germline V gives CDR1 SGHRS, CDR2 YFSETQ. CDR3 amino acids: CASSLAGQPGEAFF. The CDR3 DNA sequence: TGCGCCAGCAGCTTGGCGGGACAGCCAGGAGAAGCTTTCTTT.

The chain links TRBV6-1 to TRBJ2-6; D is undetermined. Trimming took off 3 bases at V and 0 bases at J, with 6 bases between the two ends. This CDR3 contains 15 residues. CDR1 and CDR2 (germline): MNHNS, SASEGT. CDR3 amino acids: CASSDYHSGANVLTF. In DNA form, the CDR3 reads TGTGCCAGCAGTGATTACCACTCTGGGGCCAACGTCCTGACTTTC.

This chain joins TRBV5-4 and TRBJ1-2, with 8 bases that match TRBD1. With 3 bases clipped from V and 2 bases from J, the junction kept 3 bases outside the gene matches. The V gene's germline CDR1 is SGHNT and CDR2 YYREEE (reference sequence). The CDR3 sequence is 14 residues long. Here the CDR3 DNA reads TGTGCCAGCAGCTCCTGGGACAGGAACTATGGCTACACCTTC. Translating gives CASSSWDRNYGYTF.

Turning to this clone: The junction differs from germline at one of its ends, possibly a read error. This chain joins TRBV6-1 and TRBJ2-5, with 7 positions matching TRBD1. The CDR3 runs 13 residues. The V gene's germline CDR1 is MNHNS and CDR2 SASEGT. CDR3 sequence reads: CASREGTEETQYF. Written as DNA, the CDR3 is TGTGCCAGCAGGGAAGGGACAGAAGAGACCCAGTACTTC.

This clone has only one observation. The chain links TRBV7-8 to TRBJ2-1, with a tentative D call TRBD1 (5 bases). The CDR3 is made up of 15 amino acids. Trimming stripped 3 bases from V and 0 bases from J, with 9 bases between. CDR1 is SGHVS, CDR2 FQNEAQ, per germline. The CDR3 DNA follows: TGTGCCAGCAGCTTGAGACAGAGCTCCTACAATGAGCAGTTCTTC. Amino acid sequence: CASSLRQSSYNEQFF.

This clone appeared a few times. V and J are TRBV12-5 and TRBJ2-7; D is unclear. Germline CDR1 reads LGHNT; CDR2 reads FRNRAP. V lost 4 bases to trimming and J lost 4 bases, with 5 bases between them. The CDR3 loop spans 11 amino acids. The DNA of the CDR3 is TGTGCTAGTGGTTATGAATACGAGCAGTACTTC. Amino acid sequence: CASGYEYEQYF.

The chain carries TRBV5-4 and TRBJ2-6, with a possible D match to TRBD1 (6 bases). Germline loops: CDR1 SGHNT, CDR2 YYREEE (reference sequence). V was trimmed by 4 bases and J by 0 bases, leaving 17 bases between them. The CDR3 loop spans 18 amino acids. CDR3 sequence: CASSRSPQGTSGANVLTF. In DNA form, the CDR3 reads TGTGCCAGCAGCCGGTCACCACAGGGCACCTCTGGGGCCAACGTCCTGACTTTC.

This chain links TRBV30 with TRBJ2-1, with 8 bases fitting TRBD1. Germline lookup yields CDR1 GTSNPN and CDR2 SVGIG (reference sequence). The CDR3 loop spans 16 amino acids. V was pared by 0 bases and J by 2 bases, with 6 bases of the junction left unmatched. In nucleotides, the CDR3 is TGTGCCTGGAGTGTACAAGGACAGGGAACCTACAATGAGCAGTTCTTC. It codes for CAWSVQGQGTYNEQFF. Filled out from reference TRBV30 and TRBJ2-1, the complete variable domain reads SQTIHQWPATLVQPVGSPLSLECTVEGTSNPNLYWYRQAAGRGLQLLFYSVGIGQISSEVPQNLSASRPQDRQFILSSKKLLLSDSGFYLCAWSVQGQGTYNEQFFGPGTRLTVL.

V gene TRBV10-2 combines with J gene TRBJ2-7, with TRBD2 identical over 9 bases. The germline gives CDR1 WSHSY, CDR2 SAAADI. The V gene end was trimmed by 3 bases and the J gene end by 0 bases; junction bases not matched to a gene: 6. This CDR3 has 16 amino acids. CDR3 sequence: CASSEPSGEPSYEQYF. The CDR3 DNA follows: TGCGCCAGCAGTGAACCTAGCGGGGAACCCTCCTACGAGCAGTACTTC.

The chain links TRBV14 to TRBJ1-6; maybe TRBD1 (5 bases). From germline, CDR1 is SGHDN and CDR2 FVKESK. The length of the CDR3 is 20 residues. The V end lost 3 bases, the J end lost 10 bases, and 31 bases lay between the germline ends. CDR3 bases: TGTGCCAGCAGCCAGCGACCTCTAAATCCGGGCCCTCTGAGGGACTCACCCCTCCACTTT. As protein: CASSQRPLNPGPLRDSPLHF.

This chain joins TRBV6-1 and TRBJ2-7; TRBD1 matches 9 bases. In germline, CDR1 is MNHNS, CDR2 SASEGT. The CDR3 sequence is 14 residues long. The V segment lost 6 bases and the J segment 2 bases; nucleotides outside the gene matches: 5. CDR3 residues: CASRGGQGAYEQYF. The CDR3, as DNA: TGTGCCAGCAGGGGGGGACAGGGAGCCTACGAGCAGTACTTC.

The CDR3 spells CASSLARRGTDTQYF. Written as DNA, the CDR3 is TGTGCCAGCAGCTTAGCGCGCCGAGGCACAGATACGCAGTATTTT. The V call is TRBV11-1, the J call TRBJ2-3; D gene ambiguous. CDR3 size: 15 residues. Trimming took off 0 bases at V and 1 base at J, with 8 bases between the two ends. The germline V gene encodes CDR1 SGHAT and CDR2 FQDESV (reference sequence).

The gene calls are TRBV2 and TRBJ2-6; no clear D gene. The germline CDR1 and CDR2 sequences are SNHLY and FYNNEI. V lost 5 bases and J lost 2, with 10 bases in between. There are 15 residues in the CDR3. The CDR3 spells CASSSLVPGANVLTF. Here the CDR3 DNA reads TGTGCCAGCAGTTCACTGGTGCCTGGGGCCAACGTCCTGACTTTC.

This CDR3 reads CASSLGPGTGYGYTF. Written as DNA, the CDR3 is TGTGCCAGCAGCTTAGGGCCCGGGACAGGGTATGGCTACACCTTC. The chain employs TRBV7-9 and TRBJ1-2; 9 bases line up with TRBD1. This CDR3 contains 15 residues. V dropped 1 base and J dropped 5; count of bases not matched to a gene: 5. The germline CDR1 and CDR2 sequences are SEHNR and FQNEAQ (reference sequence).